These 25 T cell receptor beta chains share one sample of origin, sequenced in a study of blood T cell repertoires in COVID-19. Produced via immunoSEQ multiplex PCR; TCRdb's table is partial and in-frame only. The sample shows 60,000 or so clones, 87% of them seen only once. The sequenced sample consisted of peripheral blood. The source is a human donor with acute or convalescent COVID-19. The donor label of this sample is uncertain.

The gene calls are TRBV5-1 and TRBJ1-1, with D possibly matching TRBD1 (5 bases). CDR1 is SGHRS, CDR2 YFSETQ, per germline. This CDR3 has 17 residues. Trimming left V 0 bases short and J 1 base short, with 16 bases between. The CDR3 region is CASSLVLGGTGNTEAFF. Written as DNA, the CDR3 is TGCGCCAGCAGCTTGGTGCTTGGAGGGACGGGGAACACTGAAGCTTTCTTT.

V usage is TRBV12-3 or TRBV12-4 and J usage is TRBJ1-2, with D tentatively TRBD1 (5 bases). The CDR3 length is 12 residues. Trimming stripped 2 bases from V and 8 bases from J, with 9 bases between. CDR3 loop: CASSLRRGGYTF. DNA of the CDR3: TGTGCCAGCAGTTTACGGCGGGGCGGCTACACCTTC.

This chain joins TRBV5-4 and TRBJ1-3, with D perhaps matching TRBD1 (6 bases). The CDR3 covers 14 residues. V lost 4 bases and J 7 bases, leaving 15 bases between the germline ends. Germline V gene sequence: CDR1 SGHNT, CDR2 YYREEE (reference sequence). The CDR3 bases are TGTGCCAGCAGCAACTCTCAGGGGCCCAACACCATATATTTT. This encodes CASSNSQGPNTIYF.

The rearrangement joins TRBV27 to TRBJ1-5, with TRBD1 identical over 8 bases. The length of the CDR3 is 15 residues. The germline gives CDR1 MNHEY, CDR2 SMNVEV (reference sequence). Germline trimming cut 4 bases from V and 6 bases from J; bases unmatched to any gene: 8. CDR3 in amino acids: CASSSDRGLGQPQHF. The CDR3 DNA is TGTGCCAGCAGTTCAGACAGGGGATTGGGTCAGCCCCAGCATTTT.

This chain uses TRBV28 with TRBJ2-7; D perhaps matches TRBD1 (6 bases). The germline CDR1 and CDR2 sequences are MDHEN and SYDVKM. V was clipped by 5 bases and J by 2 bases, with 13 bases between them. The CDR3 consists of 14 residues. The CDR3 loop reads CASSTPGQTYEQYV. The CDR3 DNA reads as TGTGCCAGCAGTACCCCGGGACAAACCTACGAGCAGTACGTC.

This chain joins TRBV7-8 and TRBJ2-1; 8 bases fit TRBD2. CDR1 SGHVS and CDR2 FQNEAQ come from the germline V gene. The trim removed 3 bases at V and 6 bases at J, leaving 4 bases unmatched. CDR3 length equals 14 residues. In DNA form, the CDR3 reads TGTGCCAGCAGCTTGGCCGGGGGGGGCAATGAGCAGTTCTTC. It translates to CASSLAGGGNEQFF.

This chain uses TRBV7-2 with TRBJ2-5, with TRBD2 matching 11 bases. There are 15 residues in the CDR3. The germline V gene has CDR1 SGHTA and CDR2 FQGNSA. The V gene end was trimmed by 3 bases and the J gene end by 4 bases; junction bases not matched to a gene: 4. The CDR3 DNA reads as TGTGCCAGCAGCTTTTCCCTAGCGGGAGGAGAGACCCAGTACTTC. It encodes CASSFSLAGGETQYF.

The rearrangement joins TRBV28 to TRBJ1-3; D gene unclear. V lost 5 bases and J 0 bases, leaving 14 bases between the germline ends. The CDR3 covers 16 residues. Germline V gene lookup returns CDR1 MDHEN and CDR2 SYDVKM. The CDR3 region has the DNA TGTGCCAGCAGTCGAATATCGGGGTTCTCTGGAAACACCATATATTTT. Amino acid sequence: CASSRISGFSGNTIYF.

This chain connects TRBV9 to TRBJ1-6; TRBD1 matches at 8 bases. Germline CDR1 SGDLS, CDR2 YYNGEE. J lost 8 bases, V lost 0 bases, and 4 bases had no gene match. The CDR3 runs 15 residues. CDR3 loop: CASSVEGTGYSPLHF. The CDR3 coding sequence is TGTGCCAGCAGCGTAGAGGGGACAGGTTATTCACCCCTCCACTTT. Supplemented by reference TRBV9 and TRBJ1-6, the full variable domain reads DSGVTQTPKHLITATGQRVTLRCSPRSGDLSVYWYQQSLDQGLQFLIQYYNGEERAKGNILERFSAQQFPDLHSELNLSSLELGDSALYFCASSVEGTGYSPLHFGNGTRLTVT.

The chain employs TRBV28 and TRBJ2-3; possibly TRBD2 for D (6 bases). Germline V lookup: CDR1 MDHEN, CDR2 SYDVKM. There are 14 residues in the CDR3. Trimming took 3 bases from V and 1 from J, leaving 8 bases between them. The CDR3 DNA reads as TGTGCCAGCAGTTTTGTAGCGGGCACAGATACGCAGTATTTT. This translates into CASSFVAGTDTQYF.

The CDR3 nucleotides read TGTGCCAGCAGCCAAGCAGCAGGCCCCTACGAGCAGTACGTC. It is translated as CASSQAAGPYEQYV. The chain joins TRBV3-1 (or the pseudogene TRBV3-2) to TRBJ2-7; D gene uncertain. Trimming removed 1 base from V and 2 bases from J, with 9 bases in between. CDR3 size: 14 residues. Per the germline V gene, CDR1 is LGHDT and CDR2 is YNNKEL (reference sequence).

The CDR3 DNA sequence: TGTGCCAGCAGCCAAGGATGGTCCGGGGCAGATACGCAGTATTTT. Its protein product is CASSQGWSGADTQYF. This chain uses TRBV3-1 (or the pseudogene TRBV3-2) with TRBJ2-3; TRBD2 is a possible D gene (5 bases). V gave up 1 base and J gave up 4 bases, with 12 bases separating them. The CDR3 covers 15 residues. Germline V gene lookup returns CDR1 LGHDT and CDR2 YNNKEL (reference sequence).

V gene TRBV5-1 combines with J gene TRBJ1-1; 8 nucleotides align to TRBD1. The CDR3 extends over 14 amino acids. Per germline, CDR1 SGHRS and CDR2 YFSETQ. V shed 4 bases and J 5 bases; nucleotides not matched to a gene: 7. The CDR3 here is CASSPGNRGTEAFF. CDR3 in DNA: TGCGCCAGCAGCCCCGGAAACAGGGGGACTGAAGCTTTCTTT. Full variable domain (missing parts from reference TRBV5-1 and TRBJ1-1): KAGVTQTPRYLIKTRGQQVTLSCSPISGHRSVSWYQQTPGQGLQFLFEYFSETQRNKGNFPGRFSGRQFSNSRSEMNVSTLELGDSALYLCASSPGNRGTEAFFGQGTRLTVV.

The CDR3 spells CASGTQGTNTEAFF. The CDR3 DNA reads as TGCGCCAGCGGAACACAGGGGACGAACACTGAAGCTTTCTTT. This chain joins TRBV5-1 and TRBJ1-1; 7 bases align to TRBD1. This CDR3 comprises 14 residues. V shed 7 bases and J 1 base; nucleotides not matched to a gene: 7. Germline CDR1 SGHRS, CDR2 YFSETQ.

The chain joins TRBV4-1 to TRBJ2-5, with D possibly TRBD2 on 6 matching bases. V was trimmed by 3 bases and J by 2 bases, leaving 16 bases between them. Germline V gene lookup returns CDR1 MGHRA and CDR2 YSYEKL. The CDR3 loop spans 16 amino acids. Written as DNA, the CDR3 is TGCGCCAGCAGCCATGGGCCCCGGAGGGCACAAGAGACCCAGTACTTC. This codes for CASSHGPRRAQETQYF.

V is TRBV10-3 and J is TRBJ2-1; TRBD1 might be the D (7 bases). Germline CDR1 ENHRY, CDR2 SYGVKD. The CDR3 loop spans 19 amino acids. Trimming removed 3 bases at V and 0 bases at J, with 21 bases between. The CDR3 sequence: CAISDSRGTPTSSYNEQFF. The CDR3 region has the DNA TGTGCCATCAGTGATTCCAGGGGGACTCCCACCAGCTCCTACAATGAGCAGTTCTTC.

V is TRBV6-6 and J is TRBJ1-4; D remains ambiguous. CDR1 and CDR2 from the germline V gene are MNHNY and SVGAGI (reference sequence). The CDR3 runs 12 residues. The V gene lost 11 bases and the J gene lost 0 bases, with 7 bases spanning the gap. CDR3 bases: TGTGCCTGCGGTGCAACTAATGAAAAACTGTTTTTT. Protein product: CACGATNEKLFF.

J is TRBJ2-7 and V is TRBV2, with 7 positions matching TRBD2. The V and J ends lost 7 bases and 3 bases, in that order; junction bases with no gene match: 9. The germline gives CDR1 SNHLY, CDR2 FYNNEI. The CDR3 is made up of 14 amino acids. CDR3 region: CASNARGGFYEQYF. Here the CDR3 DNA reads TGTGCCAGCAACGCACGGGGAGGGTTCTACGAGCAGTACTTC.

J is TRBJ1-1 and V is TRBV14; the match to TRBD1 covers 7 bases. Looked up from germline, CDR1 is SGHDN and CDR2 is FVKESK. The CDR3 totals 13 residues. Unmatched junction bases numbered 7, after V lost 4 bases and J lost 8 bases. CDR3 region: CASSLIPGGEAFF. Written as DNA, the CDR3 is TGTGCCAGCAGCCTAATCCCAGGGGGGGAAGCTTTCTTT.

The V and J genes are TRBV5-1 and TRBJ2-3; D not certain. The V end lost 0 bases, the J end lost 5 bases, and 10 bases lay between the germline ends. The CDR3 totals 14 residues. Germline assignment: CDR1 SGHRS and CDR2 YFSETQ. Here the CDR3 DNA reads TGCGCCAGCAGCTTGGATACTCGCGTAGATACGCAGTATTTT. This codes for CASSLDTRVDTQYF.

The chain carries TRBV19 and TRBJ1-1, with 8 bases aligning to TRBD1. In germline, CDR1 is LNHDA, CDR2 SQIVND (reference sequence). CDR3 length: 12 residues. The CDR3 spells CGSRGRDTEAFF. In nucleotides, the CDR3 is TGTGGATCCAGGGGGCGGGACACTGAAGCTTTCTTT.

This chain joins TRBV30 and TRBJ1-6, with a tentative D call TRBD1 (6 bases). Trimming took off 5 bases at V and 5 bases at J, with 10 bases between the two ends. The CDR3 covers 13 residues. Germline V gene lookup returns CDR1 GTSNPN and CDR2 SVGIG (reference sequence). The CDR3, as DNA: TGTGCCTGGGCCGACAGGCATAATTCACCCCTCCACTTT. Translated: CAWADRHNSPLHF.

The V gene is TRBV29-1, the J gene TRBJ2-1; 10 positions agree with TRBD2. V lost 4 bases and J lost 0; bases outside the gene matches: 6. Germline CDR1 and CDR2: SQVTM and ANQGSEA. This CDR3 is 16 amino acids long. CDR3 sequence (DNA): TGCAGCGTTGGAAGGACTAGCGGCCACTCCTACAATGAGCAGTTCTTC. Its translation: CSVGRTSGHSYNEQFF.

The V and J genes are TRBV5-1 and TRBJ2-5; the match to TRBD2 covers 11 bases. The CDR3 is 16 residues long. V dropped 5 bases and J dropped 5; count of bases not matched to a gene: 11. In germline, CDR1 is SGHRS, CDR2 YFSETQ. The CDR3 loop reads CASSHELAGEAETQYF. The CDR3 bases are TGCGCCAGCAGTCACGAACTAGCGGGAGAGGCCGAGACCCAGTACTTC.

The rearrangement links TRBV11-2 to TRBJ2-5; 7 bases are a match to TRBD2. Germline CDR1 reads SGHAT; CDR2 reads FQNNGV. J lost 4 bases, V lost 1 base, and 6 bases had no gene match. The CDR3 loop spans 15 amino acids. The CDR3 nucleotides read TGTGCCAGCAGCTTAGCTGGAGGGAGGGGAGAGACCCAGTACTTC. Amino acids: CASSLAGGRGETQYF.